The sequence of this T cell receptor beta chain was determined in a study of cytomegalovirus exposure and HLA in healthy donors. Use of 60 Vbeta and 13 Jbeta primers characterized the PCR. TCRdb's table, derived via immunoSEQ multiplex PCR, lists solely in-frame clones and lacks some. The sample lists 100,000 to 150,000 clones; roughly 80% were seen once. Only a few counts were recorded for this clone. The antigen remains unidentified. Germline V gene sequence: CDR1 SGHVS, CDR2 FNYEAQ. The CDR3 covers 15 residues. The V segment lost 2 bases and the J segment 1 base; nucleotides outside the gene matches: 4. Study-level points and caveats: Most subjects had HLA-A and HLA-B alleles reportedly predicted accurately by TCR beta sequences. Cytomegalovirus association was listed for 170 or so TCR beta chains.

The specimen was PBMCs. This chain connects TRBV7-6 to TRBJ2-5, with 7 bases lining up with TRBD1. The clonotype comes from a woman in her fifties or sixties in good health and CMV-seronegative. The CDR3 spells CASSLLTGIQETQYF. The CDR3 bases are TGTGCCAGCAGCTTATTGACAGGGATCCAAGAGACCCAGTACTTC.